Below, 20 T cell receptor beta chains from the same sample are listed, as sequenced in a study of CD8 T cells in ankylosing spondylitis. Findings and caveats of the study: What appeared characteristic of ankylosing spondylitis blood was a TCR beta motif of seven to nine highly homologous variants.

In TCRdb, the 5' RACE reads were re-called with MiXCR into one record per CDR3 protein. The sample yields 670,000 or so distinct CDR3 sequences, about 20% seen once. These receptors' targets are unknown. The sequencing input was blood, either unsorted or a sorted T cell fraction (not recorded which). All receptors derive from a male donor with ankylosing spondylitis.

A few counts support this clonotype. This chain joins TRBV29-1 and TRBJ2-7; 10 bases match TRBD2. The CDR3 spans 14 residues. Germline V gene sequence: CDR1 SQVTM, CDR2 ANQGSEA. V was clipped by 2 bases and J by 4 bases; unmatched bases: 5. As DNA, the CDR3 is TGCAGCGTTGAAATAGCGGGAGGTTTTTACGAGCAGTACTTC. Amino acids: CSVEIAGGFYEQYF.

This clonotype was counted between two and nine times. The CDR3 loop is CASSYRVRQPQHF. For the CDR3, the DNA is TGTGCCAGCAGCTACAGGGTACGCCAGCCCCAGCATTTT. This sequence joins TRBV7-2 and TRBJ1-5, with a possible D match to TRBD1 (6 bases). V was shortened by 4 bases and J by 7 bases, with 11 bases between the two germline ends. The CDR3 contains 13 residues. Germline-derived CDR1 and CDR2 are SGHTA and FQGNSA.

The chain recombines TRBV9 with TRBJ2-5, with 9 bases fitting TRBD1. The CDR3 consists of 15 residues. In germline, CDR1 is SGDLS, CDR2 YYNGEE. V trimming: 4 bases; J trimming: 2 bases; junction bases outside the gene matches: 6. As DNA, the CDR3 is TGTGCCAGCAGCTTTGGACAGGGGATACAAGAGACCCAGTACTTC. This translates into CASSFGQGIQETQYF.

This clonotype showed up just a few times. This rearrangement joins TRBV30 to TRBJ1-2; D is ambiguous. Trimming pared 3 bases from V and 4 bases from J, leaving 9 bases between. Per germline, CDR1 GTSNPN and CDR2 SVGIG (reference sequence). The CDR3 loop spans 12 amino acids. The CDR3 protein is CAWSFLTYGYTF. In DNA, the CDR3 is TGTGCCTGGAGCTTTCTAACCTATGGCTACACCTTC.

The J gene is TRBJ2-7, the V gene TRBV5-6; 8 nucleotides match TRBD2. Losses at the gene ends were 2 bases for V and 2 bases for J; bases not matched to a gene: 6. The V gene's germline CDR1 is SGHDT and CDR2 YYEEEE. This CDR3 has 15 amino acids. DNA for the CDR3: TGTGCCAGCAGCTTTCTAGCGGGCCATACCTACGAGCAGTACTTC. It encodes CASSFLAGHTYEQYF.

A few counts support this clonotype. This chain connects TRBV7-3 to TRBJ2-1; D remains unclear. This CDR3 has 15 amino acids. Trimming shortened V by 5 bases and J by 4 bases, and 15 bases separated the two germline ends. The V gene's germline CDR1 is SGHTA and CDR2 FQGTGA. The CDR3 reads CASSLIRAGYNEQFF. The CDR3 nucleotides are TGTGCCAGCAGCCTAATACGAGCCGGATACAATGAGCAGTTCTTC. Together with reference TRBV7-3 and TRBJ2-1, the CDR3 gives the full variable domain: GAGVSQTPSNKVTEKGKYVELRCDPISGHTALYWYRQSLGQGPEFLIYFQGTGAADDSGLPNDRFFAVRPEGSVSTLKIQRTERGDSAVYLCASSLIRAGYNEQFFGPGTRLTVL.

The genes are TRBV3-1 and TRBJ2-7, with 9 positions matching TRBD2. V shed 0 bases and J 1 base; nucleotides not matched to a gene: 4. CDR1 LGHDT and CDR2 YNNKEL come from the germline V gene (reference sequence). The CDR3 length is 16 residues. The CDR3 sequence: CASSQDLLAGSYEQYF. CDR3 coding DNA: TGTGCCAGCAGCCAAGATCTCCTAGCGGGGTCCTACGAGCAGTACTTC.

V is TRBV3-1 and J is TRBJ1-1; D is unclear. Trimming stripped 1 base from V and 5 bases from J, with 8 bases between. The CDR3 sequence is 13 residues long. In germline, CDR1 is LGHDT, CDR2 YNNKEL (reference sequence). DNA of the CDR3: TGTGCCAGCAGCCAAGTCGATTGGACTGAAGCTTTCTTT. Amino acids: CASSQVDWTEAFF.

This chain uses TRBV27 with TRBJ2-7; a possible D gene is TRBD2 (5 bases). Germline lookup yields CDR1 MNHEY and CDR2 SMNVEV (reference sequence). Trimming removed 3 bases at V and 2 bases at J, with 14 bases between. CDR3 length: 15 residues. The CDR3 nucleotides read TGTGCCAGCAGTTTTTACGTCGGCGGGCCCTACGAGCAGTACTTC. This encodes CASSFYVGGPYEQYF.

Ten or more counts support this clonotype. The rearrangement links TRBV7-2 to TRBJ2-5; D remains ambiguous. Trimming removed 5 bases at V and 3 bases at J, with 10 bases between. Germline V gives CDR1 SGHTA, CDR2 FQGNSA. The CDR3 loop spans 13 amino acids. CDR3 in amino acids: CASSQSTKETQYF. In DNA, the CDR3 is TGTGCCAGCAGCCAGAGTACGAAAGAGACCCAGTACTTC. Looking up the rest from reference TRBV7-2 and TRBJ2-5 gives the full variable domain: GAGVSQSPSNKVTEKGKDVELRCDPISGHTALYWYRQSLGQGLEFLIYFQGNSAPDKSGLPSDRFSAERTGGSVSTLTIQRTQQEDSAVYLCASSQSTKETQYFGPGTRLLVL.

The chain joins TRBV2 to TRBJ1-1; unclear D gene. The V end lost 5 bases, the J end lost 0 bases, and 10 bases lay between the germline ends. The length of the CDR3 is 14 residues. Germline V gene lookup returns CDR1 SNHLY and CDR2 FYNNEI. As DNA, the CDR3 is TGTGCCAGCAGTACATCCAGGCTGAACACTGAAGCTTTCTTT. Protein product: CASSTSRLNTEAFF.

V and J are TRBV29-1 and TRBJ1-1, with D hard to call. Per germline, CDR1 SQVTM and CDR2 ANQGSEA. CDR3 size: 13 residues. With 7 bases removed from V and 1 base from J, the gap between germline ends came to 13 bases. The CDR3 sequence: CSGGWSTNTEAFF. As DNA, the CDR3 is TGCAGCGGCGGTTGGAGCACGAACACTGAAGCTTTCTTT.

This clonotype was seen a handful of times. This rearrangement joins TRBV20-1 to TRBJ2-2; the match to TRBD2 covers 7 bases. Germline V lookup: CDR1 DFQATT, CDR2 SNEGSKA (reference sequence). This CDR3 region has 15 residues. Trimming removed 3 bases from V and 4 bases from J; junction bases left unmatched: 8. The CDR3 spells CSASDSGVGTGELFF. The CDR3 coding sequence is TGCAGTGCTAGCGACAGCGGGGTTGGCACCGGGGAGCTGTTTTTT.

V and J are TRBV6-2 or TRBV6-3 and TRBJ2-6, with 8 bases lining up with TRBD2. V gave up 6 bases and J gave up 3 bases; unmatched junction bases: 10. Germline V gene data show CDR1 as MNHEY and CDR2 as SVGEGT. The CDR3 runs to 17 residues. The CDR3 region is CASSVKLAAFGANVLTF. For the CDR3, the DNA is TGTGCCAGCAGCGTGAAACTAGCGGCGTTTGGGGCCAACGTCCTGACTTTC.

This clonotype was seen a handful of times. The genes are TRBV20-1 and TRBJ2-3; unclear D gene. This CDR3 is 11 amino acids long. Germline assignment: CDR1 DFQATT and CDR2 SNEGSKA (reference sequence). The V end was cut by 5 bases, the J end by 2 bases, with 5 bases between. The CDR3 spells CSAGPTDTQYF. DNA for the CDR3: TGCAGTGCTGGGCCCACAGATACGCAGTATTTT.

This clonotype was seen many times. The chain joins TRBV12-3 or TRBV12-4 to TRBJ1-3; 9 bases are a match to TRBD1. With 6 bases clipped from V and 1 base from J, the junction kept 4 bases outside the gene matches. This CDR3 is 15 amino acids long. This CDR3 is CASSQGTGSGNTIYF. The CDR3 region has the DNA TGTGCCAGCAGCCAGGGGACAGGGTCTGGAAACACCATATATTTT.

This clonotype was seen more than once but under ten times. One end of the junction is discordant with germline, which a read error may explain. This chain connects TRBV29-1 to TRBJ1-2; TRBD1 is a possible D gene (5 bases). Germline values: CDR1 SQVTM, CDR2 ANQGSEA. The CDR3 runs 10 residues. This chain's CDR3 is CSVENSGYAF. CDR3 nucleotide sequence: TGCAGCGTTGAGAATTCAGGGTATGCCTTC.

In this sample, this clonotype turned up a few times. V and J are TRBV20-1 and TRBJ2-7, with 7 positions matching TRBD2. From germline, CDR1 is DFQATT and CDR2 SNEGSKA (reference sequence). CDR3 size: 15 residues. The V segment lost 0 bases and the J segment 4 bases; nucleotides outside the gene matches: 9. CDR3 nucleotide sequence: TGCAGTGCTAGAGACGACCGGGGGACTACTTACGAGCAGTACTTC. This codes for CSARDDRGTTYEQYF.

The chain joins TRBV24-1 to TRBJ2-1, with D maybe TRBD1 (5 bases). The CDR3 loop spans 13 amino acids. Trimming removed 7 bases from V and 5 bases from J, with 11 bases in between. Germline V CDR1 and CDR2: KGHDR, SFDVKD. CDR3 in DNA: TGTGCCACCAGGCAGACAGCCAACAATGAGCAGTTCTTC. Residues: CATRQTANNEQFF.

This chain joins TRBV20-1 and TRBJ1-2; D is uncertain. There are 13 residues in the CDR3. V gave up 3 bases and J gave up 0 bases, with 8 bases separating them. Germline V CDR1 and CDR2: DFQATT, SNEGSKA (reference sequence). The CDR3 nucleotides read TGCAGTGCTAGCGGCAGCCCTAACTATGGCTACACCTTC. Protein sequence: CSASGSPNYGYTF.